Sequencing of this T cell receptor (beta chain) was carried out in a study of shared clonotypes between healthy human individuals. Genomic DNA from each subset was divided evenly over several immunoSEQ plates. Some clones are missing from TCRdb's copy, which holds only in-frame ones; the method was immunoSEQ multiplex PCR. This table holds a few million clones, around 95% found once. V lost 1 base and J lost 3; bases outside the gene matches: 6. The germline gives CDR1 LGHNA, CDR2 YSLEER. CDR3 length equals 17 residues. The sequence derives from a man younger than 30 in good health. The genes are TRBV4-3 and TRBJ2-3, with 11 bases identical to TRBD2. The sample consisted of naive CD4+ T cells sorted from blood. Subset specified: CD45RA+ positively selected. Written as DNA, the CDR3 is TGCGCCAGCAGCCAAGGTCGGCCTAGCGGGAGGACAGATACGCAGTATTTT. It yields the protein CASSQGRPSGRTDTQYF.